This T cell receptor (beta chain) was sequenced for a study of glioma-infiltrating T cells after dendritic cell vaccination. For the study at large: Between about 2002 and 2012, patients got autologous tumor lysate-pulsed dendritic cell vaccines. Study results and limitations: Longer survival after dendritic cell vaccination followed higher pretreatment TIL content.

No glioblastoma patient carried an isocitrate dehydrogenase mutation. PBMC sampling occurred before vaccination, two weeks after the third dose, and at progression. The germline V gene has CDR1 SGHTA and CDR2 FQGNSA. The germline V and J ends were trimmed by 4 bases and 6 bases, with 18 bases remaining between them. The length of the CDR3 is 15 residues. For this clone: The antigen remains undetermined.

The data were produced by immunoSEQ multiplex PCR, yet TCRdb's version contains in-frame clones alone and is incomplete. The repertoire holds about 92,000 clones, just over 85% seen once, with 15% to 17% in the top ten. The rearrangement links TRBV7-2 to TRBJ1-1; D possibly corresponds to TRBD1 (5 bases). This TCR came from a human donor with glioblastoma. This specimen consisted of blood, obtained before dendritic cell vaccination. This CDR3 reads CASSSYVVGDSEAFF. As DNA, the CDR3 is TGTGCCAGCAGCTCATATGTCGTGGGGGACTCTGAAGCTTTCTTT. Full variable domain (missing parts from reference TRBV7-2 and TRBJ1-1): GAGVSQSPSNKVTEKGKDVELRCDPISGHTALYWYRQSLGQGLEFLIYFQGNSAPDKSGLPSDRFSAERTGGSVSTLTIQRTQQEDSAVYLCASSSYVVGDSEAFFGQGTRLTVV.